These 3 T cell receptor beta chains came from one sample sequenced in a study of cytotoxic CD8 clonotypes in ibrutinib-treated CLL. Clones were read by immunoSEQ multiplex PCR, and TCRdb kept only the in-frame ones, dropping some. The data show about 49,000 clones, 45% to 55% seen once. Sequences were derived from PBMCs, sampled after 12 months of ibrutinib treatment. Receptor source: a human donor with chronic lymphocytic leukemia.

About this clone: Different DNA sequences within this sample yield the same CDR3. The rearrangement links TRBV7-2 to TRBJ2-3, with TRBD2 matching 9 bases. Germline lookup yields CDR1 SGHTA and CDR2 FQGNSA. After removal of 5 bases from V and 3 bases from J, the junction contained 3 bases not matched to a gene. The CDR3 totals 14 residues. This CDR3 is CASSPGLATDTQYF. CDR3 nucleotide sequence: TGTGCCAGCAGCCCTGGACTAGCGACAGATACGCAGTATTTT.

In this sample, this clone is medium-sized. This rearrangement joins TRBV5-1 to TRBJ1-4, with TRBD1 matching 8 bases. Germline V gives CDR1 SGHRS, CDR2 YFSETQ. The CDR3 totals 15 residues. V trimming: 1 base; J trimming: 6 bases; junction bases outside the gene matches: 5. The CDR3 protein is CASSLQGAQDEKLFF. The CDR3 DNA reads as TGCGCCAGCAGCTTGCAGGGGGCTCAGGATGAAAAACTGTTTTTT. The full variable domain, its missing parts supplied by reference TRBV5-1 and TRBJ1-4, is KAGVTQTPRYLIKTRGQQVTLSCSPISGHRSVSWYQQTPGQGLQFLFEYFSETQRNKGNFPGRFSGRQFSNSRSEMNVSTLELGDSALYLCASSLQGAQDEKLFFGSGTQLSVL.

This clone was seen at least ten times. V usage is TRBV15 and J usage is TRBJ2-5; D unclear. This CDR3 is built from 14 residues. CDR1 is LNHNV, CDR2 YYDKDF, per germline (reference sequence). Trimming pared 1 base from V and 1 base from J, leaving 7 bases between. CDR3: CATSRGTSQETQYF. The CDR3 nucleotides are TGTGCCACCAGCAGAGGGACGTCCCAAGAGACCCAGTACTTC.